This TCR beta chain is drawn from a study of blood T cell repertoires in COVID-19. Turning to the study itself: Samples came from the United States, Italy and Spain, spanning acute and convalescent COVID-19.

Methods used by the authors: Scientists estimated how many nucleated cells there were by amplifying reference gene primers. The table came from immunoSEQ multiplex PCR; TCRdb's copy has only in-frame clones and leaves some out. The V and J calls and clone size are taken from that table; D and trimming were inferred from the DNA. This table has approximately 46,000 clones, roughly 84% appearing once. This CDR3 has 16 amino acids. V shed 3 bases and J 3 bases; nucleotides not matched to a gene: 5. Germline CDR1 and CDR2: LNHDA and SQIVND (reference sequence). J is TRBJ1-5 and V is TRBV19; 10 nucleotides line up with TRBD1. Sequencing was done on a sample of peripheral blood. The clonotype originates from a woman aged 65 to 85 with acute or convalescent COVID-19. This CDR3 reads CASSIRDRGFNQPQHF. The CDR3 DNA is TGTGCCAGTAGTATTAGGGACAGGGGTTTCAATCAGCCCCAGCATTTT.